This entry lists 14 T cell receptor beta chains sequenced from one sample in a study of vaccination and CD4 T cells after COVID-19. The treatment is: roughly 11-day PBMC culture with coronavirus spike peptide pools or control peptides (ViraFEST assay). Their antigens remain unidentified. The Oncomine TCR Beta short-read assay was applied to DNA of cultured CD4+ T cells. A single record per CDR3 protein comes from TCRdb applying MiXCR to the PCR reads. This table has approximately 16,000 distinct CDR3 sequences, 45% to 60% appearing once. Sequenced sample: CD4+ T cells from blood, cultured in vitro. These receptor sequences come from a human donor who had recovered from COVID-19.

In this sample, this clonotype turned up a few times. This chain uses TRBV12-3 or TRBV12-4 with TRBJ1-2; perhaps TRBD1 as D (5 bases). This CDR3 is built from 14 residues. The ends were cut back, 5 bases at V and 0 bases at J, with 10 bases in the middle. CDR3 protein: CASSIQTANYGYTF. The CDR3 region has the DNA TGTGCCAGCAGTATACAGACAGCTAACTATGGCTACACCTTC.

The chain is built from TRBV5-4 and TRBJ2-7; TRBD1 matches 9 bases. Germline V gene lookup returns CDR1 SGHNT and CDR2 YYREEE (reference sequence). The V gene end was trimmed by 4 bases and the J gene end by 4 bases; junction bases not matched to a gene: 9. CDR3 size: 15 residues. CDR3 region: CASSPPGQGLYEQYF. The CDR3 bases are TGTGCCAGCAGCCCGCCGGGACAGGGCCTATACGAGCAGTACTTC.

The chain employs TRBV30 and TRBJ1-2, with TRBD1 matching over 7 bases. V gave up 2 bases and J gave up 3 bases; unmatched junction bases: 3. This CDR3 comprises 13 residues. Germline loops: CDR1 GTSNPN, CDR2 SVGIG (reference sequence). CDR3 sequence (DNA): TGTGCCTGGAGTCCTACAGGGGACTATGGCTACACCTTC. The encoded protein is CAWSPTGDYGYTF.

This chain uses TRBV27 with TRBJ2-2; TRBD1 is a possible D gene (6 bases). CDR1 is MNHEY, CDR2 SMNVEV, per germline (reference sequence). Trimming left V 5 bases short and J 6 bases short, with 22 bases between. This CDR3 is built from 17 residues. CDR3 bases: TGTGCCAGCAGTCCCGGACAGCTATTTTATTCCTCCGGGGAGCTGTTTTTT. Its translation: CASSPGQLFYSSGELFF.

This sequence joins TRBV29-1 and TRBJ1-1, with unresolved D. V was trimmed by 6 bases and J by 3 bases, leaving 14 bases between them. The germline CDR1 and CDR2 sequences are SQVTM and ANQGSEA. The CDR3 is 13 amino acids. The CDR3, as DNA: TGCAGCGTACACCCTCCTGGGTACACTGAAGCTTTCTTT. Translated: CSVHPPGYTEAFF. Combining the CDR3 with reference TRBV29-1 and TRBJ1-1 gives the whole variable domain SAVISQKPSRDICQRGTSLTIQCQVDSQVTMMFWYRQQPGQSLTLIATANQGSEATYESGFVIDKFPISRPNLTFSTLTVSNMSPEDSSIYLCSVHPPGYTEAFFGQGTRLTVV.

The chain carries TRBV2 and TRBJ2-7; D is unclear. Trimming cost V 7 bases and J 2 bases, with 18 bases left between them. Per germline, CDR1 SNHLY and CDR2 FYNNEI. This CDR3 has 15 residues. CDR3 in amino acids: CASNLDVGKTYEQYF. CDR3 DNA: TGTGCCAGCAATTTGGATGTAGGGAAAACCTACGAGCAGTACTTC.

The chain couples TRBV27 to TRBJ2-1, with D maybe TRBD2 (5 bases). V was pared by 4 bases and J by 8 bases, with 15 bases between. This CDR3 comprises 14 residues. The germline V gene has CDR1 MNHEY and CDR2 SMNVEV (reference sequence). The CDR3 loop reads CASSSPPLGYEQFF. The DNA of the CDR3 is TGTGCCAGCAGTTCCCCACCACTAGGTTATGAGCAGTTCTTC.

The chain joins TRBV20-1 to TRBJ2-5; weak D call: TRBD1 (6 bases). Germline V CDR1 and CDR2: DFQATT, SNEGSKA (reference sequence). The CDR3 runs 10 residues. In DNA form, the CDR3 reads TGCAGCGTGACAGGAGGGACCCAGTACTTC. This translates into CSVTGGTQYF.

This clonotype was counted between two and nine times. The CDR3, as DNA: TGTGCCAGCTCGCCCGGTGGGGCCAGCTCTGGAAACACCATATATTTT. Translated, it gives CASSPGGASSGNTIYF. This chain uses TRBV18 with TRBJ1-3; a weak D match, TRBD1 (5 bases). CDR3 size: 16 residues. The germline CDR1 and CDR2 sequences are KGHSH and LQKENI. Trimming shortened V by 6 bases and J by 0 bases, and 15 bases separated the two germline ends.

Within the sample, this clonotype is medium-sized. The chain uses TRBV6-1 and TRBJ1-6, with D possibly TRBD1 on 5 matching bases. Germline V CDR1 and CDR2: MNHNS, SASEGT. Deletions cut 7 bases from V and 8 bases from J, with 9 bases between. The CDR3 covers 12 residues. Written as DNA, the CDR3 is TGTGCCAGCAACGGGGCAGATTCACCCCTCCACTTT. Its translation is CASNGADSPLHF.

This clonotype occurred a few times. The J gene is TRBJ2-3, the V gene TRBV6-5; maybe TRBD1 (6 bases). V was cut by 2 bases and J by 0 bases, with 6 bases left in between. The V gene's germline CDR1 is MNHEY and CDR2 SVGAGI. The CDR3 is made up of 14 amino acids. The CDR3 reads CASSYDRSTDTQYF. The CDR3 coding sequence is TGTGCCAGCAGTTACGACAGGAGCACAGATACGCAGTATTTT.

The genes are TRBV2 and TRBJ2-4; D is unclear. The CDR3 covers 14 residues. The germline V gene has CDR1 SNHLY and CDR2 FYNNEI. With 5 bases removed from V and 0 bases from J, the gap between germline ends came to 8 bases. The CDR3 protein is CASSFGRAKNIQYF. The CDR3, as DNA: TGTGCCAGCAGTTTCGGGCGAGCCAAAAACATTCAGTACTTC.

There are a few counts of this clonotype. The V call is TRBV20-1, the J call TRBJ1-2; D is ambiguous. V lost 6 bases to trimming and J lost 3 bases, with 20 bases between them. Germline CDR1 reads DFQATT; CDR2 reads SNEGSKA (reference sequence). The CDR3 extends over 15 amino acids. CDR3 sequence: CSATPGRPRHYGYTF. The CDR3 coding sequence is TGCAGTGCGACTCCCGGACGACCCAGGCACTATGGCTACACCTTC.

The chain recombines TRBV20-1 with TRBJ1-2; no clear D gene. The V gene lost 3 bases and the J gene lost 4 bases, with 12 bases spanning the gap. The CDR3 length is 13 residues. Germline loops: CDR1 DFQATT, CDR2 SNEGSKA (reference sequence). For the CDR3, the DNA is TGCAGTGCTAGGTCGATACAGAGCTATGGCTACACCTTC. Its translation is CSARSIQSYGYTF.